One and the same sample provided the 4 T cell receptor beta chains below, sequenced in a study of cytomegalovirus exposure and HLA in healthy donors. The method was immunoSEQ multiplex PCR; TCRdb's version includes in-frame clones alone and lacks a portion of them. The data hold about 360,000 clones, with 70% to 90% observed a single time. Sequenced: PBMCs. These receptor sequences come from a woman between 18 and 30 years old in good health and CMV-seronegative.

The V and J genes are TRBV2 and TRBJ2-7; perhaps TRBD1 as D (5 bases). The CDR3 covers 11 residues. V was shortened by 8 bases and J by 3 bases, with 8 bases between the two germline ends. Germline loops: CDR1 SNHLY, CDR2 FYNNEI. The CDR3 region is CASLQGYEQYF. The CDR3 coding sequence is TGTGCCAGCCTCCAGGGCTACGAGCAGTACTTC.

The chain joins TRBV14 to TRBJ2-3; D gene ambiguous. CDR3 size: 14 residues. Germline V gene data show CDR1 as SGHDN and CDR2 as FVKESK. The V end lost 2 bases, the J end lost 3 bases, and 9 bases lay between the germline ends. CDR3 bases: TGTGCCAGCAGCCAAAGTGCCGGGACAGATACGCAGTATTTT. This translates into CASSQSAGTDTQYF. The whole variable domain, filled in from reference TRBV14 and TRBJ2-3, reads EAGVTQFPSHSVIEKGQTVTLRCDPISGHDNLYWYRRVMGKEIKFLLHFVKESKQDESGMPNNRFLAERTGGTYSTLKVQPAELEDSGVYFCASSQSAGTDTQYFGPGTRLTVL.

V gene TRBV30 combines with J gene TRBJ1-4; perhaps TRBD1 as D (6 bases). Germline-derived CDR1 and CDR2 are GTSNPN and SVGIG (reference sequence). Trimming pared 5 bases from V and 4 bases from J, leaving 11 bases between. The CDR3 sequence is 13 residues long. The CDR3 is CAWCTGYNEKLFF. CDR3 bases: TGTGCCTGGTGCACAGGGTATAATGAAAAACTGTTTTTT.

V is TRBV5-1 and J is TRBJ1-2; 8 bases are shared with TRBD1. Germline values: CDR1 SGHRS, CDR2 YFSETQ. The CDR3 runs 15 residues. Unmatched junction bases numbered 9, after V lost 0 bases and J lost 8 bases. CDR3 sequence: CASSLAGRGLDGYTF. The CDR3 nucleotides read TGCGCCAGCAGCTTGGCGGGCAGGGGGCTTGACGGCTACACCTTC.